This T cell receptor beta chain was recorded in a study of control samples from healthy donors and cancer patients (dated by TCRdb to the early 2020s). V is shortened by 4 bases, J by 1 base, and the region joining them spans 22 bases. The germline V gene sets CDR1 to LGHNA and CDR2 to YSLEER. The CDR3 numbers 18 residues from cysteine through phenylalanine. Solely the CDR3 DNA is kept, with 54 bases framed from the first base. The library relied on the immunoSEQ multiplex PCR assay. TCRdb mirrors the immuneACCESS table, restricted to in-frame sequences. Some clones are absent from its copies; in checked studies, under half trace to an unresolved V gene, and the reason for the others is unknown. This sample has about 98,000 clones in its table, and 79% of those were observed once. The ten largest clones represent more than 9% of the sample. Turning to this clone: There is no known antigen for this receptor. No quality values exist for individual bases; no much larger clone is one base distant.

This clonotype originated in a woman in her 30s in good health. The chain links TRBV4-3 with TRBJ1-2; a tentative D match to TRBD1 spans 5 bases. Sequenced material: blood. The DNA reads as follows: TGCGCCAGCAGCCGAGACTACGTTGGGGCCGAAATTAACTATGGCTACACCTTC. This translates into CASSRDYVGAEINYGYTF.